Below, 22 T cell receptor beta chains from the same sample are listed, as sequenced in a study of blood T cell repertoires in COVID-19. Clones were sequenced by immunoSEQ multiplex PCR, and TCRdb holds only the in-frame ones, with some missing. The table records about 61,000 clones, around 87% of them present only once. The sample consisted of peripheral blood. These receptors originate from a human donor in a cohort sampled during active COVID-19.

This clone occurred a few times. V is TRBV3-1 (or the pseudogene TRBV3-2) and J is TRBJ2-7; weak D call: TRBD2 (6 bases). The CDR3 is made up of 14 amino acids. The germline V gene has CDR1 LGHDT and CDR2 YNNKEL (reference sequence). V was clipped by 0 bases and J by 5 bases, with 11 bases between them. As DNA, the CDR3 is TGTGCCAGCAGCCAAGATGGCGGGGACGACGAGCAGTACTTC. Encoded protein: CASSQDGGDDEQYF.

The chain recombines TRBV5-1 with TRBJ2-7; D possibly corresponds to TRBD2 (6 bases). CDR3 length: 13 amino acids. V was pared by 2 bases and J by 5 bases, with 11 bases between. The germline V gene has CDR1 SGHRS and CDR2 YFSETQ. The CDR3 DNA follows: TGCGCCAGCAGCTTTTCGGGGGTTGACGAGCAGTACTTC. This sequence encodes CASSFSGVDEQYF. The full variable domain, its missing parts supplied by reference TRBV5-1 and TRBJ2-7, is KAGVTQTPRYLIKTRGQQVTLSCSPISGHRSVSWYQQTPGQGLQFLFEYFSETQRNKGNFPGRFSGRQFSNSRSEMNVSTLELGDSALYLCASSFSGVDEQYFGPGTRLTVT.

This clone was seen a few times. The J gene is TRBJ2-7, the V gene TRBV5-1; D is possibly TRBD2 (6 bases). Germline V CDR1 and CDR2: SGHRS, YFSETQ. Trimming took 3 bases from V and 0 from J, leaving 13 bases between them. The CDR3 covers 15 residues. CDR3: CASSYDGSSSYEQYF. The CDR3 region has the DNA TGCGCCAGCAGCTACGACGGGAGCAGCTCCTACGAGCAGTACTTC.

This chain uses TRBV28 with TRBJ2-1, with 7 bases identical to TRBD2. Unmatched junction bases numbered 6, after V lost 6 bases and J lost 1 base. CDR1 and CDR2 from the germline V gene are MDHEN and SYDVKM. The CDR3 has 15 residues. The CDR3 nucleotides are TGTGCCAGCAGCGTGGGGGGGGGATCCTACAATGAGCAGTTCTTC. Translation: CASSVGGGSYNEQFF.

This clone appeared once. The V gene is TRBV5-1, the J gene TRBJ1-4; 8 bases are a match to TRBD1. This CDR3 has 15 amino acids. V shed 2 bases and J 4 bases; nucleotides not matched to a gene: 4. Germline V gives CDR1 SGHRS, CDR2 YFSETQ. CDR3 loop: CASSLWTGLNEKLFF. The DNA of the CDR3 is TGCGCCAGCAGCTTATGGACAGGGCTTAATGAAAAACTGTTTTTT.

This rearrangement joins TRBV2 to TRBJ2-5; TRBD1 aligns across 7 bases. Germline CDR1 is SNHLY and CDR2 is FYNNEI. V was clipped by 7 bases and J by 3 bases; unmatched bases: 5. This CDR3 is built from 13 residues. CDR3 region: CASNTQGKETQYF. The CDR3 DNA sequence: TGTGCCAGCAATACACAGGGGAAAGAGACCCAGTACTTC.

This CDR3 is CASRIGVPRLAKNIQYF. CDR3 nucleotide sequence: TGTGCCAGCAGAATAGGGGTTCCAAGGCTAGCCAAAAACATTCAGTACTTC. The chain combines TRBV25-1 with TRBJ2-4; a weak D match, TRBD1 (5 bases). The germline V and J ends were trimmed by 6 bases and 0 bases, with 18 bases remaining between them. The CDR3 length is 17 residues. The germline V gene has CDR1 MGHDK and CDR2 SYGVNS. Together with reference TRBV25-1 and TRBJ2-4, the CDR3 gives the full variable domain: EADIYQTPRYLVIGTGKKITLECSQTMGHDKMYWYQQDPGMELHLIHYSYGVNSTEKGDLSSESTVSRIRTEHFPLTLESARPSHTSQYLCASRIGVPRLAKNIQYFGAGTRLSVL.

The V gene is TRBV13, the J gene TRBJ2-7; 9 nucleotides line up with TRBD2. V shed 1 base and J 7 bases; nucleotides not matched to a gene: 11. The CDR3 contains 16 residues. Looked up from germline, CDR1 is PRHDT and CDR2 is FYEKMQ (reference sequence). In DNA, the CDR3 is TGTGCCAGCAGCTTAGTCGCGGGGGGGGCGTCGAAAGAGCAGTACTTC. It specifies CASSLVAGGASKEQYF.

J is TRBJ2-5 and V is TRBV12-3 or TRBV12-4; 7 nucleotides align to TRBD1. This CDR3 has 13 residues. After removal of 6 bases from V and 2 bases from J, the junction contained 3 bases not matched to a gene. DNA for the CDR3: TGTGCCAGCAGCAGGGGGATTCAAGAGACCCAGTACTTC. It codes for CASSRGIQETQYF.

CDR3 residues: CASSPQGQGTDTQYF. CDR3 bases: TGTGCCAGCTCTCCCCAGGGACAGGGCACAGATACGCAGTATTTT. The V and J genes are TRBV18 and TRBJ2-3, with TRBD1 identical over 8 bases. The CDR3 sequence is 15 residues long. The germline V gene encodes CDR1 KGHSH and CDR2 LQKENI. V shed 6 bases, J shed 1 base, and the junction held 6 bases outside the gene matches.

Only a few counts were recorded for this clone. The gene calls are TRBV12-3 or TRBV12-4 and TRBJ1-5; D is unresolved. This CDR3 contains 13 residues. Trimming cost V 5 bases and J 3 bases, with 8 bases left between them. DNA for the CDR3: TGTGCCAGCAGTGGGGAGATCAATCAGCCCCAGCATTTT. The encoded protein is CASSGEINQPQHF.

CDR3 in DNA: TGTGCCAGCAGGCAGAGCGGGGATGAGCAGTACTTC. It yields the protein CASRQSGDEQYF. This chain uses TRBV2 with TRBJ2-7, with 7 bases fitting TRBD2. The CDR3 extends over 12 amino acids. The germline gives CDR1 SNHLY, CDR2 FYNNEI. Unmatched junction bases numbered 6, after V lost 6 bases and J lost 7 bases.

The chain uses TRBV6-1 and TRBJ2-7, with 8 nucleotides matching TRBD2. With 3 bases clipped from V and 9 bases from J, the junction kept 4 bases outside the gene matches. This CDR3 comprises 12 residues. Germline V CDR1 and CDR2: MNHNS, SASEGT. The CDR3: CASSDTSGGQYF. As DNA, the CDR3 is TGTGCCAGCAGTGACACTAGCGGTGGGCAGTACTTC.

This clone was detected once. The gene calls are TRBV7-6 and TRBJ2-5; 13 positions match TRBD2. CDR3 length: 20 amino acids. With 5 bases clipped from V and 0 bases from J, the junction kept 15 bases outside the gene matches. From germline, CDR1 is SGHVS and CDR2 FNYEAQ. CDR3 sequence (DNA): TGTGCCAGCAGCACACCAAAGACTAGCGGGGGGCCATCCTACCAAGAGACCCAGTACTTC. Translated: CASSTPKTSGGPSYQETQYF.

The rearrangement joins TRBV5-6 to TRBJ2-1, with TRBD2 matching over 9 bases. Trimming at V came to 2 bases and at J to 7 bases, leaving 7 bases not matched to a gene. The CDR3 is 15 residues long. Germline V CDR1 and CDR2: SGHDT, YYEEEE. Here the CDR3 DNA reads TGTGCCAGCAGCTTCCTTAGCGGGAGTCGGAATGAGCAGTTCTTC. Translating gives CASSFLSGSRNEQFF.

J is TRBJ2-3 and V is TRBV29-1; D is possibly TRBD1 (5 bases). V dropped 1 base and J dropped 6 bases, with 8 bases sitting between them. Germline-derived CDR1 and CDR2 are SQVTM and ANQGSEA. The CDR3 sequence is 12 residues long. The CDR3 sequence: CSVEGQTDTQYF. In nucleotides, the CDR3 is TGCAGCGTTGAAGGACAGACTGATACGCAGTATTTT.

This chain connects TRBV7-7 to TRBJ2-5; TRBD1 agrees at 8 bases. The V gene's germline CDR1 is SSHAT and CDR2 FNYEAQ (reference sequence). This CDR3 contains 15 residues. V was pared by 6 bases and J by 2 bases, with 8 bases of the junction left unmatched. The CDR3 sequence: CASREGQGVQETQYF. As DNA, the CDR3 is TGTGCCAGCAGGGAAGGACAGGGAGTACAAGAGACCCAGTACTTC.

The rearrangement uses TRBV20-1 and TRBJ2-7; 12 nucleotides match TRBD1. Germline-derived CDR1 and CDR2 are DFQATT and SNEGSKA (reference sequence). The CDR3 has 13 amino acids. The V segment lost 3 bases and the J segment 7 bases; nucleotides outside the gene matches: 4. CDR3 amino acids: CSASGTGGWEQYF. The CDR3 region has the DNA TGCAGTGCTAGTGGGACAGGGGGCTGGGAGCAGTACTTC.

The CDR3 nucleotides are TGTGCCAGCAGCGGTGAGGGGACAGCATGGGGAAAACTGTTTTTT. Its protein is CASSGEGTAWGKLFF. The V call is TRBV9, the J call TRBJ1-4; 7 positions agree with TRBD1. Germline assignment: CDR1 SGDLS and CDR2 YYNGEE. V dropped 3 bases and J dropped 10; count of bases not matched to a gene: 12. CDR3 length: 15 residues.

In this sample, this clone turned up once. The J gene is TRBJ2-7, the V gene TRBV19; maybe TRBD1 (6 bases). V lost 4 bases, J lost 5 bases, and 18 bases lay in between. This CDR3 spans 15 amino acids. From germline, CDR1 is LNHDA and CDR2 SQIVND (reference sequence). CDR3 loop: CASSTEYRVTDEQYF. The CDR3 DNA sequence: TGTGCCAGTAGTACCGAATACAGGGTTACCGACGAGCAGTACTTC.

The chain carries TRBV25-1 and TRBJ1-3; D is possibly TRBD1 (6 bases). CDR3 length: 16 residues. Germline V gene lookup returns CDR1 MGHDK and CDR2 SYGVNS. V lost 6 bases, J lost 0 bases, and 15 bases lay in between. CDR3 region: CASRGLGHYSGNTIYF. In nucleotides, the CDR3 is TGTGCCAGCAGGGGCCTGGGACACTACTCTGGAAACACCATATATTTT. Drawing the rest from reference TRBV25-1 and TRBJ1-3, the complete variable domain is EADIYQTPRYLVIGTGKKITLECSQTMGHDKMYWYQQDPGMELHLIHYSYGVNSTEKGDLSSESTVSRIRTEHFPLTLESARPSHTSQYLCASRGLGHYSGNTIYFGEGSWLTVV.

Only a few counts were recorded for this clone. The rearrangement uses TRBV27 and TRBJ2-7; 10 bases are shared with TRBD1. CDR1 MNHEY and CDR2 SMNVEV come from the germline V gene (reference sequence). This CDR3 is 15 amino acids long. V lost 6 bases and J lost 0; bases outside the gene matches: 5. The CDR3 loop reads CASSQTGGYSYEQYF. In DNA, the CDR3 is TGTGCCAGCAGCCAGACAGGGGGCTACTCCTACGAGCAGTACTTC.